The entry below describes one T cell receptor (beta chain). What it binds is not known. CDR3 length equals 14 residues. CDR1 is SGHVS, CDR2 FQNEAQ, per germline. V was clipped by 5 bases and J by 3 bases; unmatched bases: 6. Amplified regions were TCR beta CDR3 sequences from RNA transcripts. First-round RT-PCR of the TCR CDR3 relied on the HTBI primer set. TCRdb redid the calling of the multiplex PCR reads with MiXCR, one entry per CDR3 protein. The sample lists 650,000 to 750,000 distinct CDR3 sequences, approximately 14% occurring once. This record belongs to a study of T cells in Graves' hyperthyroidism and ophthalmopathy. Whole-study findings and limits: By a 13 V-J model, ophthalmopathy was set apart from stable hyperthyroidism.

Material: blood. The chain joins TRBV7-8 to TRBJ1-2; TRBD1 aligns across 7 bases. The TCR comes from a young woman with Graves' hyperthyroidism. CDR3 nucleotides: TGTGCCAGCAGCATAGGACAGGCTGACTATGGCTACACCTTC. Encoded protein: CASSIGQADYGYTF.